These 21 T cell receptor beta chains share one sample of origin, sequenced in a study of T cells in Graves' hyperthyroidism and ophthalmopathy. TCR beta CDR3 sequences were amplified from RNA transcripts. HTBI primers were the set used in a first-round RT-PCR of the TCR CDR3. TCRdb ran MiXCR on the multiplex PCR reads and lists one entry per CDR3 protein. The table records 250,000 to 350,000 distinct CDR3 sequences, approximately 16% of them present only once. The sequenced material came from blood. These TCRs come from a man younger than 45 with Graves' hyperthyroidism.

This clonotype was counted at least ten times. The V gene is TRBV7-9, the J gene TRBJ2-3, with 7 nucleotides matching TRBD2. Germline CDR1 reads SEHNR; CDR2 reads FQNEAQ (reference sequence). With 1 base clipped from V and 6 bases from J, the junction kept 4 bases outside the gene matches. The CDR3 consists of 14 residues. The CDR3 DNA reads TGTGCCAGCAGCTTAGTACTAGCGATCGATACGCAGTATTTT. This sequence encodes CASSLVLAIDTQYF.

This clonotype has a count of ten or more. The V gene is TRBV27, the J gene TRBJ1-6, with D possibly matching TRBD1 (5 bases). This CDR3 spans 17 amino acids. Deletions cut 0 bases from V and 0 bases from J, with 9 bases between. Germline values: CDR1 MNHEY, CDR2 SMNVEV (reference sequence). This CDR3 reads CASSLSQGSSYNSPLHF. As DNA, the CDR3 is TGTGCCAGCAGTTTATCGCAGGGAAGCTCCTATAATTCACCCCTCCACTTT.

Here the CDR3 reads CASSDDRLGIGNQPQHF. CDR3 sequence (DNA): TGTGCCAGCAGTGATGACAGGTTGGGGATCGGCAATCAGCCCCAGCATTTT. V and J are TRBV6-2 or TRBV6-3 and TRBJ1-5; maybe TRBD1 (6 bases). This CDR3 region has 17 residues. V was clipped by 5 bases and J by 2 bases, with 19 bases between them. CDR1 is MNHEY, CDR2 SVGEGT, per germline.

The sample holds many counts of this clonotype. The CDR3 region is CASNGGTSRNTGELFF. CDR3 in DNA: TGTGCCAGCAACGGGGGGACTAGCAGGAACACCGGGGAGCTGTTTTTT. The chain is built from TRBV28 and TRBJ2-2, with 9 bases fitting TRBD2. The germline CDR1 and CDR2 sequences are MDHEN and SYDVKM. Trimming removed 7 bases from V and 1 base from J; junction bases left unmatched: 7. The CDR3 covers 16 residues.

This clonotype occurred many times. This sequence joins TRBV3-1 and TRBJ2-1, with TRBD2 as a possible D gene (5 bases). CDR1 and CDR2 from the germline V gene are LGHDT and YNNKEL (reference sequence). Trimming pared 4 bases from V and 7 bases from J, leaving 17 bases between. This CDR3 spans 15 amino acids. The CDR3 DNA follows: TGTGCCAGCAGCCCGCCTAGGACTGGCTTAAATGAGCAGTTCTTC. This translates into CASSPPRTGLNEQFF.

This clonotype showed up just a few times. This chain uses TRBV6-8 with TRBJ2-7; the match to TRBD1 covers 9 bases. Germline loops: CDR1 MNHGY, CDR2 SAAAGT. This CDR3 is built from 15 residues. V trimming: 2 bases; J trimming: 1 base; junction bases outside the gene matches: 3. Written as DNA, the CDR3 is TGTGCCAGCAGTTACCCCGGACAGGGGTCCTACGAGCAGTACTTC. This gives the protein CASSYPGQGSYEQYF.

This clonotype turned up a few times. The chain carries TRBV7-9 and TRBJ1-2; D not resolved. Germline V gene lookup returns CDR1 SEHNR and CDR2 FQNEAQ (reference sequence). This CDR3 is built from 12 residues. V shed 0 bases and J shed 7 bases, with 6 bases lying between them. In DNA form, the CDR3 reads TGTGCCAGCAGCTTAGCTATTGGTGGCTACACCTTC. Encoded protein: CASSLAIGGYTF.

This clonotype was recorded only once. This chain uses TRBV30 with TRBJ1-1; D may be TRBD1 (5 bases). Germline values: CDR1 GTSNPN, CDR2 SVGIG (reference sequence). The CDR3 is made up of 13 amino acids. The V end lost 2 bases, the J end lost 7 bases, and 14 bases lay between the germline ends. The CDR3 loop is CAWSTGGTIEAFF. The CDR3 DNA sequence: TGTGCCTGGAGTACGGGGGGAACAATTGAAGCTTTCTTT.

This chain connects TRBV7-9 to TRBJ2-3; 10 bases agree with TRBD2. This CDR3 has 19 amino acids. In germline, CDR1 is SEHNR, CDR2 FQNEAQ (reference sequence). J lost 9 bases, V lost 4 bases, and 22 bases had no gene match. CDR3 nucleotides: TGTGCCAGCAGCTACAGGGCTCGTGGGCTAGCGGGAGAAGGGGCGACGCAGTATTTT. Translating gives CASSYRARGLAGEGATQYF.

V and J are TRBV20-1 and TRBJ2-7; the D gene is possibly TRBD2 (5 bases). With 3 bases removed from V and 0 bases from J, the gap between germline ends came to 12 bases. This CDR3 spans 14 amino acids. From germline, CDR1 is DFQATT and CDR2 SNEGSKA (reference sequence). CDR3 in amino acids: CSARKRSSSYEQYF. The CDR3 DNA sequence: TGCAGTGCTAGGAAGCGGAGTAGCTCCTACGAGCAGTACTTC.

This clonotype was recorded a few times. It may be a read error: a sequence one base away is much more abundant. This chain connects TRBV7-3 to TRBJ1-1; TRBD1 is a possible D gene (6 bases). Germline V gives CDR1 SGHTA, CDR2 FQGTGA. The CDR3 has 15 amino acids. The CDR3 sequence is CAGSLQSGENTEAFF. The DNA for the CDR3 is TGTGCCGGCAGCTTACAATCAGGGGAGAACACTGAAGCTTTCTTT. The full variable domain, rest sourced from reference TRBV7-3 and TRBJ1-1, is GAGVSQTPSNKVTEKGKYVELRCDPISGHTALYWYRQSLGQGPEFLIYFQGTGAADDSGLPNDRFFAVRPEGSVSTLKIQRTERGDSAVYLCAGSLQSGENTEAFFGQGTRLTVV.

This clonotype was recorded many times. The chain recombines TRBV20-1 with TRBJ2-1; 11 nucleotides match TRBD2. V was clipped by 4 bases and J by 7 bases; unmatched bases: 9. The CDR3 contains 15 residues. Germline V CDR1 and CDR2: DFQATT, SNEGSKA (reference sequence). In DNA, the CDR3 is TGCAGTGCTAACCCCCCGGGACTAGCGGTAAATGAGCAGTTCTTC. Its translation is CSANPPGLAVNEQFF.

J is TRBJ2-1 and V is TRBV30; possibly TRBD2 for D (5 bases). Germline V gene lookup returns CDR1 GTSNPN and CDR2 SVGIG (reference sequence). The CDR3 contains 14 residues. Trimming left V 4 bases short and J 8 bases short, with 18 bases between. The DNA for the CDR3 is TGTGCCTGGAACGGACTCGTTGTCGACGATGAGCAGTTCTTC. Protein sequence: CAWNGLVVDDEQFF.

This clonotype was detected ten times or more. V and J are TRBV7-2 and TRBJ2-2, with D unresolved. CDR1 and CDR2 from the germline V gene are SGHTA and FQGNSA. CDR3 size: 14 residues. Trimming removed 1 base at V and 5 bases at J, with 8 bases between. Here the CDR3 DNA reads TGTGCCAGCAGCTTAGAACAGTATACCGGGGAGCTGTTTTTT. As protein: CASSLEQYTGELFF.

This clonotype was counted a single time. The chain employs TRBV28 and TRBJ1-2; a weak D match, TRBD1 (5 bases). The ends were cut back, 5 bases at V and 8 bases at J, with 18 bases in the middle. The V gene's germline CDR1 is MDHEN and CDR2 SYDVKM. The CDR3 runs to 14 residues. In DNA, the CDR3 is TGTGCCAGCAGTCCATCGCGAGGGGCAAAAGGCTACACCTTC. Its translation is CASSPSRGAKGYTF.

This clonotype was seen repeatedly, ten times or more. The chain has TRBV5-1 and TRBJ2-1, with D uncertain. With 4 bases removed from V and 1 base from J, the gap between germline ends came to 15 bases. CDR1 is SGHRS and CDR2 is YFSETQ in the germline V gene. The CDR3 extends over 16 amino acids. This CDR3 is CASSPSSVPSYNEQFF. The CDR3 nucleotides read TGCGCCAGCAGCCCCAGCAGCGTTCCTTCCTACAATGAGCAGTTCTTC.

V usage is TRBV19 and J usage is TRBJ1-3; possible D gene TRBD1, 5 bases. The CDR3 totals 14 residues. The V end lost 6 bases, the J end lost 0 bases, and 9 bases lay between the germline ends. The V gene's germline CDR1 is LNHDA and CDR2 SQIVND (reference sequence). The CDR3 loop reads CASSLTASGNTIYF. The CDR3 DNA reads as TGTGCCAGTAGCCTGACAGCCTCTGGAAACACCATATATTTT.

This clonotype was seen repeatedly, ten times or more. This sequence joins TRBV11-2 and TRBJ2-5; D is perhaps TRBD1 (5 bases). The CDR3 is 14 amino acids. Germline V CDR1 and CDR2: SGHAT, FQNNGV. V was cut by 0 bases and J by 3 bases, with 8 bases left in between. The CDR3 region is CASSLEGAKETQYF. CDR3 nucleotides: TGTGCCAGCAGCTTAGAAGGGGCGAAAGAGACCCAGTACTTC. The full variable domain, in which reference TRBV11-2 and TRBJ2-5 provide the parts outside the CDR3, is EAGVAQSPRYKIIEKRQSVAFWCNPISGHATLYWYQQILGQGPKLLIQFQNNGVVDDSQLPKDRFSAERLKGVDSTLKIQPAKLEDSAVYLCASSLEGAKETQYFGPGTRLLVL.

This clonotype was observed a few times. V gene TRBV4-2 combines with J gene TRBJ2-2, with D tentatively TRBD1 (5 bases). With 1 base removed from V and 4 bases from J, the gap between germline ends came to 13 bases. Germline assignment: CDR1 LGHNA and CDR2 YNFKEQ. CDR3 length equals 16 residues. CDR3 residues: CASSQVGQDTTGELFF. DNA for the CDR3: TGTGCCAGCAGCCAAGTGGGGCAGGACACCACCGGGGAGCTGTTTTTT.

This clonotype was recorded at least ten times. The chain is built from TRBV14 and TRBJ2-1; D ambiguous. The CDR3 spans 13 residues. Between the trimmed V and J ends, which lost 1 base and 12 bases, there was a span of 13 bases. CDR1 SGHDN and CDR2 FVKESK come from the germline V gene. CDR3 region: CASSQGIGVGQFF. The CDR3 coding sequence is TGTGCCAGCAGCCAAGGAATCGGTGTTGGGCAGTTCTTC.

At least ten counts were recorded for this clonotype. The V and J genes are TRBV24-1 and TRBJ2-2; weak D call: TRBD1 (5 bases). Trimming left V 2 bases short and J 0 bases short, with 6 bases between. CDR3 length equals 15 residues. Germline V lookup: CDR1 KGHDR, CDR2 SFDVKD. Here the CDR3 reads CATSDSQANTGELFF. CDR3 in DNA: TGTGCCACCAGTGATTCACAGGCGAACACCGGGGAGCTGTTTTTT.